Reported below is one T cell receptor beta chain. This record belongs to a study of blood T cell repertoires in COVID-19. Study-level background: The United States, Italy and Spain were the sources of the acute and convalescent COVID-19 samples. From T cells, B-cell-depleted T cells, or PBMCs came the material, which was cDNA or gDNA.

Original analysis: Counts of nucleated cells, estimated from reference gene primer amplification, were obtained. The data were produced by immunoSEQ multiplex PCR, yet TCRdb's version contains in-frame clones alone and is incomplete. The V and J calls and clone size were taken over from that table, and D and trimming were inferred from the DNA. Altogether almost 250,000 clones are present, 85% being singletons, with the ten largest covering approximately 8.2%. Sequencing was carried out using PBMCs or T cells enriched from blood (not recorded which). The clonotype was recovered from a woman aged 50 to 60 with acute COVID-19.

CDR3 amino acids: CASSEAAAFYGYTF. In nucleotides, the CDR3 is TGTGCCAGCAGTGAAGCAGCGGCGTTCTATGGCTACACCTTC. The chain joins TRBV2 to TRBJ1-2; D is ambiguous. In germline, CDR1 is SNHLY, CDR2 FYNNEI. The CDR3 is 14 amino acids. Trimming removed 0 bases from V and 4 bases from J, with 9 bases in between.